This TCR beta chain was found in a study of Graves' ophthalmopathy and Graves' hyperthyroidism. Study results and caveats: Most expanded clonotypes in thyroid above 0.001 frequency also showed up in blood.

Amplified TCR beta CDR3 regions were obtained using RNA transcripts as template. Scientists carried out first-round RT-PCR using HTBI primers and then a second-round multiplex PCR. TCRdb itself ran the multiplex PCR reads through MiXCR, one entry per CDR3 protein. The repertoire consists of hundreds of thousands of distinct CDR3 sequences, with about 20% occurring once and the leading ten covering 7.1%. J gave up 7 bases and V 0 bases, and 5 bases lay outside the gene matches. The CDR3 consists of 16 residues. Germline V CDR1 and CDR2: ENHRY, SYGVKD. Enrolled hyperthyroidism patients had a new diagnosis, a duration under 2 months, and an age of 18 to 65. Fresh peripheral blood (over 9.5 ml) yielded the PBMCs. Comment on this clonotype: The antigen is not known.

Material for sequencing was peripheral blood. The sequence was obtained from a woman aged 18-29 years with stable Graves' hyperthyroidism. Some clones in this sample may be carry-over from other donors' samples. V gene TRBV10-3 combines with J gene TRBJ2-2; 10 bases match TRBD1. The CDR3 here is CAISESSGTGVGELFF. As DNA, the CDR3 is TGTGCCATCAGTGAGTCCTCCGGGACAGGGGTCGGGGAGCTGTTTTTT.